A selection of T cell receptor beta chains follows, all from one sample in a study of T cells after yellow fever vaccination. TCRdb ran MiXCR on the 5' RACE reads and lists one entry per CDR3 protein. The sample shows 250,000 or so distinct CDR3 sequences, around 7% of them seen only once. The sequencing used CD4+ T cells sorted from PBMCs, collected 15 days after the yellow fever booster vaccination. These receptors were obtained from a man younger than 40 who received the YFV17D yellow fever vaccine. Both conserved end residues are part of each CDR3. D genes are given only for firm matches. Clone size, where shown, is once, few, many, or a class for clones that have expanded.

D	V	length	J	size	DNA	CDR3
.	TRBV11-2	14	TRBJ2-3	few	TGTGCCAGCAGCTTAGATATGGCGACAGATACGCAGTATTTT	CASSLDMATDTQYF
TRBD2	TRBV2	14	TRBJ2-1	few	TGTGCCAGCACCCTTAGCGGGAGGGGTAGTGAGCAGTTCTTC	CASTLSGRGSEQFF
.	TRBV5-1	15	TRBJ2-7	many	TGCGCCAGCAGCTTGGAGGTGACGGATAACTACGAGCAGTACTTC	CASSLEVTDNYEQYF
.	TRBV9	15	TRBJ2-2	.	TGTGCCAGCAGCGTGGCAGGGCAGCCCACCGGGGAGCTGTTTTTT	CASSVAGQPTGELFF
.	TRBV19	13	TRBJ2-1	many	TGTGCCAGTAGACTCGGCTCCTACAATGAGCAGTTCTTC	CASRLGSYNEQFF
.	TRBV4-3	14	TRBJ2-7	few	TGCGCCAGTTCCCCGGGGCCCGGGGCGCGCGAGCAGTACTTC	CASSPGPGAREQYF
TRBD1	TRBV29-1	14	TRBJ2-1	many	TGCAGCTCCCGTACCGGGACAGGGCACAATGAGCAGTTCTTC	CSSRTGTGHNEQFF
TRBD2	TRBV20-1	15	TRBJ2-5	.	TGCAGTGCTAGAGTGGCGCGGGAGACCCAAGAGACCCAGTACTTC	CSARVARETQETQYF
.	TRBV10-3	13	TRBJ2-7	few	TGTGCCATCAGTGATCTGACACACTACGAGCAGTACTTC	CAISDLTHYEQYF
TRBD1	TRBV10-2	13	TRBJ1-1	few	TGCGCCAGCAGTGAGATACCGACAGGGGAAGCTTTCTTT	CASSEIPTGEAFF
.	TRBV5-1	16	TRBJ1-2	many	TGCGCCAGCAGCCCAGTCGCAGGGCCCTTAAACTATGGCTACACCTTC	CASSPVAGPLNYGYTF
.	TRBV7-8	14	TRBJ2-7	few	TGTGCCAGCAGCAAGACCCGGGACGTGCCTGAGCAGTACTTC	CASSKTRDVPEQYF
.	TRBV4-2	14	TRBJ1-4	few	TGTGCCAGCAGACCGGGGGTCCCTAATGAAAAACTGTTTTTT	CASRPGVPNEKLFF
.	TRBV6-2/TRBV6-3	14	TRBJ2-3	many	TGTGCCAGCAGTTCGATGGAACTCACAGATACGCAGTATTTT	CASSSMELTDTQYF
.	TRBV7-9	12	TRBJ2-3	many	TGTGCCAGCGCGGCAGTTACAGATACGCAGTATTTT	CASAAVTDTQYF
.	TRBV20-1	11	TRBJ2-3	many	TGCAGTGCCGAAGGTTCGGATACGCAGTATTTT	CSAEGSDTQYF
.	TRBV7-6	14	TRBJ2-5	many	TGTGCCAGCAGCCCTACAGGGTCCAAAGAGACCCAGTACTTC	CASSPTGSKETQYF
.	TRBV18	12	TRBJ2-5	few	TGTGCCAGCTCACCCGACGTAGGGACCCAGTACTTC	CASSPDVGTQYF
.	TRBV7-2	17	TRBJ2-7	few	TGTGCCAGCAGCCCGACGCTCTTGGCCGGGAAGTTTGTTGAGCAGTACTTC	CASSPTLLAGKFVEQYF
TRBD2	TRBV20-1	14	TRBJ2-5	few	TGCAGTGCTGAGGGAACGGCGGGAGGGGAGACCCAGTACTTC	CSAEGTAGGETQYF
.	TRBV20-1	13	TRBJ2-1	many	TGCAGTGCTAGGGCCGGGAGACATAATGAGCAGTTCTTC	CSARAGRHNEQFF
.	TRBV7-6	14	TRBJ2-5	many	TGTGCCAGCAGCTTATCGCCAGCCACAGAGACCCAGTACTTC	CASSLSPATETQYF
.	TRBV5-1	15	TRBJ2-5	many	TGCGCCAGCAGCTTGAAGGCGGGCGGGTTGGAGACCCAGTACTTC	CASSLKAGGLETQYF
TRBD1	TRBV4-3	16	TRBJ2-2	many	TGCGCCAGCAGCCATGACAGGGCCGCGAACACCGGGGAGCTGTTTTTT	CASSHDRAANTGELFF
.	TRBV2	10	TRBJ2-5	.	TGTGCCAGCAGTGAGCTAACCCAGCACTTC	CASSELTQHF
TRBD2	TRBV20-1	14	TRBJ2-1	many	TGCAGTGCTATGACTAGCGGGAAGGAAAATGAGCAGTTCTTC	CSAMTSGKENEQFF
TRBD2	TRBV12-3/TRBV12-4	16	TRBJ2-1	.	TGTGCCAGCACCACCTCTAGCGGGAGACCTTACAATGAGCAGTTCTTC	CASTTSSGRPYNEQFF
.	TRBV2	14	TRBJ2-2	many	TGTGCCAGCGGGGGACGTACGAACACCGGGGAGCTGTTTTTT	CASGGRTNTGELFF
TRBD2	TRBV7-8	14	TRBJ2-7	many	TGTGCCAGCAGCATGGGACTAGCGAACTACGAGCAGTACTTC	CASSMGLANYEQYF
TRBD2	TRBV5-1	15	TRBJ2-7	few	TGCGCCAGCAGCCCCCGGGGTAGCGGGAGATACGAGCAGTACTTC	CASSPRGSGRYEQYF
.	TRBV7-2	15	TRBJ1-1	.	TGTGCCAGCAGCTCGGTGGTGACGGCGGGCACTGAAGCTTTCTTT	CASSSVVTAGTEAFF
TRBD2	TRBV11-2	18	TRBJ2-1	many	TGTGCCAGCAGCTTAGTGTGGTCTAGCGGGAGAGGTTACAATGAGCAGTTCTTC	CASSLVWSSGRGYNEQFF
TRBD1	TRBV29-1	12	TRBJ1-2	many	TGCAGCGGGGACAGCAACAACTATGGCTACACCTTC	CSGDSNNYGYTF
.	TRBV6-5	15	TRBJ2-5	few	TGTGCCAGCAGTTACGGGGGCGCGGCCCAAGAGACCCAGTACTTC	CASSYGGAAQETQYF
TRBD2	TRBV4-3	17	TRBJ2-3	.	TGCGCCAGCAGCCAAGATACTACTCTAGCGGGCACAGATACGCAGTATTTT	CASSQDTTLAGTDTQYF
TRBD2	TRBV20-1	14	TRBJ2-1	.	TGCAGTGCTATGGCGGGAGGCGGGTACAATGAGCAGTTCTTC	CSAMAGGGYNEQFF
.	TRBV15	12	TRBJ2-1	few	TGTGCCACCAGAGAGAGCGGCAATGAGCAGTTCTTC	CATRESGNEQFF
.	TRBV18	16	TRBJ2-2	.	TGTGCCAGCTCACCAACCCCAGCCAAAAACACCGGGGAGCTGTTTTTT	CASSPTPAKNTGELFF
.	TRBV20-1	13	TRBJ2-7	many	TGCAGTGCTAGAGATGACCTTTCCTACGAGCAGTACTTC	CSARDDLSYEQYF
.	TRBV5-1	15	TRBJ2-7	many	TGCGCCAGCAGCTTGGTCCCGGGACACGACTACGAGCAGTACTTC	CASSLVPGHDYEQYF
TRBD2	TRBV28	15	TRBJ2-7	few	TGTGCCAGCAGTTTATTAGCGGGAGGGCGTAAAGAGCAGTACTTC	CASSLLAGGRKEQYF
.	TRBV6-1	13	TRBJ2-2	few	TGTGCCAGCGGGACGACTAGGGACTCGGAGCTGTTTTTT	CASGTTRDSELFF
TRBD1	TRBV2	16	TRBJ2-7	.	TGTGCCAGTAACTTTTCCCCGGGACAGGGGGCTGGCGAGCAGTACTTC	CASNFSPGQGAGEQYF
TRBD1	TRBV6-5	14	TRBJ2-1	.	TGTGCCAGCAATTTTGGACAGGGGTGGAATGAGCAGTTCTTC	CASNFGQGWNEQFF
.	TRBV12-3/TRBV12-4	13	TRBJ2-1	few	TGTGCCAGCAGCCTTCGACAGCACAATGAGCAGTTCTTC	CASSLRQHNEQFF
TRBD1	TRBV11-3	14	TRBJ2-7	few	TGTGCCAGCAGCCGGGACAGGGTGAGCGGGGAGCAGTACTTC	CASSRDRVSGEQYF
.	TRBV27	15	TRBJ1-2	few	TGTGCCAGCAGTTTAGCTTTCGGTGTCTTCGGAGGCTACACCTTC	CASSLAFGVFGGYTF
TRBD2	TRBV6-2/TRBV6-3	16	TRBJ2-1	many	TGTGCCAGCAGTTCCCAACTAGCGGGGGGATACAATGAGCAGTTCTTC	CASSSQLAGGYNEQFF
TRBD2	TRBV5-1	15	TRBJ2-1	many	TGCGCCAGCAGCGATAGCGGGAGGGGTTACAATGAGCAGTTCTTC	CASSDSGRGYNEQFF
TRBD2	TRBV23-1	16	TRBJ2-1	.	TGCGCCAGCAGTCAATCGCCGACTAGCCATAGGAATGAGCAGTTCTTC	CASSQSPTSHRNEQFF
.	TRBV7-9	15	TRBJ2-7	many	TGTGCCAGCAGCTTAGGAGCCACGGCTTCCTACGAGCAGTACTTC	CASSLGATASYEQYF
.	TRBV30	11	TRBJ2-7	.	TGTGCCTGGGGACGGAGCTACGAGCAGTACTTC	CAWGRSYEQYF
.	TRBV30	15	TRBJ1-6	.	TGTGCCTGGAGCACCCCTGGACAGTGGGGTTCACCCCTCCACTTT	CAWSTPGQWGSPLHF